This is a list of T cell receptor beta chains from one sample in a study of CD8 T cells in Susac syndrome. TCRdb itself ran the immunoSEQ multiplex PCR reads through MiXCR, one entry per CDR3 protein. The sample lists approximately 100,000 distinct CDR3 sequences, about nine tenths occurring once. The sample was CD8+ T cells from PBMCs. The source is a human donor in good health. Each CDR3 is given with its conserved first and last residue. The D gene is left open where the match is weak. Not every row has a clone size; where given, it reads once, few, many or a size class.

size	D	V	J	CDR3	DNA
.	.	TRBV5-1	TRBJ2-1	CASSLGRNNEQSF	TGCGCCAGCAGCTTGGGCAGGAACAATGAGCAGTCCTTC
.	.	TRBV15	TRBJ1-1	CATRAGRVNTEAFF	TGTGCCACCAGGGCAGGCAGGGTGAACACTGAAGCTTTCTTT
.	TRBD1	TRBV4-2	TRBJ1-1	CASSHPGTGTEAFF	TGTGCCAGCAGCCATCCCGGGACAGGGACTGAAGCTTTCTTT
.	.	TRBV7-3	TRBJ2-2	CASSLGRGTGELFF	TGTGCCAGCAGCTTAGGGCGGGGCACCGGGGAGCTGTTTTTT
.	.	TRBV20-1	TRBJ2-3	CSARAPPSDTQYF	TGCAGTGCTAGAGCCCCCCCTTCGGATACGCAGTATTTT
.	.	TRBV7-2	TRBJ1-1	CASSLASIRAGTEAFF	TGTGCCAGCAGCTTAGCGTCCATCCGCGCAGGCACTGAAGCTTTCTTT
.	TRBD2	TRBV20-1	TRBJ2-3	CSALAGVTDTQYF	TGCAGTGCCCTAGCGGGAGTCACAGATACGCAGTATTTT
.	TRBD2	TRBV5-6	TRBJ2-1	CASSLRTSGDSYNEQFF	TGTGCCAGCAGCTTGAGGACTAGCGGGGACTCCTACAATGAGCAGTTCTTC
.	TRBD1	TRBV7-9	TRBJ1-5	CASGVDRTQPQHF	TGTGCCAGCGGGGTGGACAGGACTCAGCCCCAGCATTTT
.	TRBD2	TRBV6-4	TRBJ2-3	CASSKTSAAFTDTQYF	TGTGCCAGCAGTAAGACTAGCGCGGCCTTCACAGATACGCAGTATTTT
few	.	TRBV6-5	TRBJ2-7	CASSYSAGRVYEQYF	TGTGCCAGCAGTTACTCGGCTGGCAGGGTCTACGAGCAGTACTTC
.	TRBD2	TRBV20-1	TRBJ2-3	CSASGTKMGTDTQYF	TGCAGTGCTAGCGGGACTAAGATGGGCACAGATACGCAGTATTTT
.	.	TRBV6-2/TRBV6-3	TRBJ2-1	CASTPANNEQFF	TGTGCCAGCACCCCTGCTAACAATGAGCAGTTCTTC
.	.	TRBV5-1	TRBJ2-3	CASSTPLDSSTDTQYF	TGCGCCAGCAGCACGCCGCTGGACAGTTCCACAGATACGCAGTATTTT